One sample yielded the 25 T cell receptor beta chains listed below, sequenced in a study of T-cell reconstitution after alpha-beta-depleted transplantation in children listed by TCRdb under 2016. The library relied on PCR. Instrument on record: Illumina HiSeq 2500. To normalize quantification of the TCRbeta repertoire, the TCR libraries were built with molecular barcoding that relied on unique molecular identifiers. The public reads were quality trimmed at Q25 with fastp and then assembled into clones with MiXCR by TCRdb, keeping productive beta chains. Rows matching on CDR3 protein sequence are summarized as one entry with the most common DNA and genes. This sample gives about 540,000 distinct CDR3 sequences in total; around 17% of them show up just once. The ten top clones hold roughly 3.3% of the sample. This specimen consisted of PBMCs from the stem cell graft donor, obtained from the stem cell graft. All receptors derive from a human donor who donated a stem cell graft to a child with acute lymphoblastic leukemia.

This clonotype was counted ten times or more. The V call is TRBV20-1, the J call TRBJ1-2; maybe TRBD1 (6 bases). CDR3 length: 14 residues. CDR1 is DFQATT and CDR2 is SNEGSKA in the germline V gene (reference sequence). V was shortened by 1 base and J by 3 bases, with 12 bases between the two germline ends. The CDR3 DNA follows: TGCAGTGCTAGAGTTGGAAGGGGGGACTATGGCTACACCTTC. It is translated as CSARVGRGDYGYTF.

In its sample, this clonotype was seen many times. The chain combines TRBV12-3 or TRBV12-4 with TRBJ2-7; D may match TRBD1 or TRBD2 (5 bases each). The V gene lost 3 bases and the J gene lost 2 bases, with 8 bases spanning the gap. This CDR3 contains 13 residues. CDR3 coding DNA: TGTGCCAGCAGTTTGAGGGACCCCTACGAGCAGTACTTC. Translating it yields CASSLRDPYEQYF.

The chain joins TRBV9 to TRBJ1-3; TRBD1 matches 7 bases. V lost 0 bases to trimming and J lost 0 bases; unmatched junction nucleotides: 6. The CDR3 covers 17 residues. CDR1 and CDR2 (germline): SGDLS, YYNGEE. CDR3 in amino acids: CASSVEGGGYSGNTIYF. The CDR3 nucleotides read TGTGCCAGCAGCGTAGAGGGAGGGGGCTACTCTGGAAACACCATATATTTT.

V gene TRBV20-1 combines with J gene TRBJ2-1; D tentatively reads TRBD1 or TRBD2 (7 bases each). The germline CDR1 and CDR2 sequences are DFQATT and SNEGSKA (reference sequence). V shed 5 bases and J shed 4 bases, with 15 bases lying between them. The CDR3 runs 14 residues. CDR3 in DNA: TGCAGTGCTGGGAGGGACAGCATGTACAATGAGCAGTTCTTC. As protein: CSAGRDSMYNEQFF.

This clonotype was recorded many times. The V call is TRBV27, the J call TRBJ2-7, with TRBD2 as a possible D gene (5 bases). This CDR3 region has 17 residues. V gave up 0 bases and J gave up 3 bases, with 18 bases separating them. Germline-derived CDR1 and CDR2 are MNHEY and SMNVEV (reference sequence). The CDR3 DNA is TGTGCCAGCAGTTTATCCCCCCCTAGCCTAGCAAGCTACGAGCAGTACTTC. Its translation is CASSLSPPSLASYEQYF.

This clonotype came up a few times. As DNA, the CDR3 is TGTGCCAGCAGCCCCATCCTCCTTTTCCCAAGCTCCTACAATGAGCAGTTCTTC. Protein sequence: CASSPILLFPSSYNEQFF. The chain links TRBV11-1 to TRBJ2-1; D uncertain. Looked up from germline, CDR1 is SGHAT and CDR2 is FQDESV (reference sequence). The CDR3 covers 18 residues. The germline V and J ends were trimmed by 5 bases and 0 bases, with 20 bases remaining between them.

The J gene is TRBJ2-1, the V gene TRBV29-1; the match to TRBD2 covers 10 bases. The CDR3 is 18 residues long. The J segment lost 4 bases and the V segment lost 0 bases, leaving 12 bases of the junction unmatched. Germline V gene data show CDR1 as SQVTM and CDR2 as ANQGSEA. The CDR3 bases are TGCAGCGTTGAAGATACGGGGAGCGGGAGGGCCGTGTACAATGAGCAGTTCTTC. Protein sequence: CSVEDTGSGRAVYNEQFF.

In the case of this clonotype: At one of its ends the junction is not consistent with the germline gene, which may arise from a read error. V gene TRBV20-1 combines with J gene TRBJ2-4, with 10 nucleotides matching TRBD2. The CDR3 runs to 11 residues. The germline gives CDR1 DFQATT, CDR2 SNEGSKA (reference sequence). The CDR3 DNA is TGCAGTGCTAGAAAGCGGGAGGGCAAAATCTTC. It is translated as CSARKREGKIF.

The chain employs TRBV12-3 or TRBV12-4 and TRBJ2-7; D might be TRBD2 (5 bases). The CDR3 spans 14 residues. V was trimmed by 6 bases and J by 2 bases, leaving 14 bases between them. This CDR3 is CASSFGLGAYEQYF. The CDR3 DNA reads as TGTGCCAGCAGCTTTGGACTGGGAGCCTACGAGCAGTACTTC.

This clonotype has ten or more counts. V and J are TRBV5-8 and TRBJ2-3, with D unclear. V shed 5 bases and J shed 4 bases, with 8 bases lying between them. The germline CDR1 and CDR2 sequences are SGHTS and YDEGEE. The CDR3 covers 12 residues. The CDR3 spells CASSPRPDTQYF. In DNA, the CDR3 is TGTGCCAGCAGTCCCAGGCCAGATACGCAGTATTTT.

This clonotype was recorded many times. This sequence joins TRBV11-2 and TRBJ2-1; 10 nucleotides agree with TRBD1. V trimming: 0 bases; J trimming: 13 bases; junction bases outside the gene matches: 12. CDR1 SGHAT and CDR2 FQNNGV come from the germline V gene. This CDR3 is built from 16 residues. Here the CDR3 reads CASSLEGTGVSAFQFF. The CDR3 DNA sequence: TGTGCCAGCAGCTTAGAAGGGACAGGGGTATCAGCGTTCCAGTTCTTC.

J is TRBJ2-7 and V is TRBV25-1; the match to TRBD2 covers 8 bases. V lost 4 bases, J lost 8 bases, and 7 bases stayed unmatched. CDR1 is MGHDK and CDR2 is SYGVNS in the germline V gene. The CDR3 consists of 13 residues. As DNA, the CDR3 is TGTGCCAGCAGTGGAGCGGGGGAAAGTAAGCAGTACTTC. It is translated as CASSGAGESKQYF.

This clonotype was picked up a small number of times. The rearrangement links TRBV10-2 to TRBJ2-7, with 8 bases that match TRBD2. V shed 2 bases and J 0 bases; nucleotides not matched to a gene: 3. CDR1 is WSHSY, CDR2 SAAADI, per germline. This CDR3 has 15 amino acids. The CDR3: CASSEREGRSYEQYF. In DNA form, the CDR3 reads TGCGCCAGCAGTGAGCGGGAGGGCCGCTCCTACGAGCAGTACTTC.

This clonotype was counted between two and nine times. The chain is built from TRBV5-5 and TRBJ2-7, with D perhaps matching TRBD1 (6 bases). Germline lookup yields CDR1 SGHKS and CDR2 YYEKEE (reference sequence). The CDR3 contains 15 residues. V was pared by 0 bases and J by 3 bases, with 13 bases between. CDR3 in DNA: TGTGCCAGCAGCTTGGAACCAGGGGACGTCTACGAGCAGTACTTC. Amino acids: CASSLEPGDVYEQYF.

The chain carries TRBV9 and TRBJ2-7; D is ambiguous. CDR1 is SGDLS, CDR2 YYNGEE, per germline. V was pared by 0 bases and J by 2 bases, with 6 bases between. The CDR3 runs to 13 residues. This CDR3 is CASSVADTYEQYF. The CDR3 nucleotides read TGTGCCAGCAGCGTAGCGGATACCTACGAGCAGTACTTC.

The genes are TRBV20-1 and TRBJ2-7; TRBD1 might be the D (6 bases). CDR1 is DFQATT, CDR2 SNEGSKA, per germline (reference sequence). Trimming stripped 4 bases from V and 2 bases from J, with 18 bases between. The CDR3 contains 15 residues. The CDR3, as DNA: TGCAGTGCTAAACCAGCTTTAGGGGGAACCTACGAGCAGTACTTC. It specifies CSAKPALGGTYEQYF.

There are many counts of this clonotype. V gene TRBV7-2 combines with J gene TRBJ2-7; 9 bases fit TRBD1. The CDR3 spans 16 residues. Germline V gene data show CDR1 as SGHTA and CDR2 as FQGNSA. J gave up 4 bases and V 4 bases, and 11 bases lay outside the gene matches. The CDR3 DNA follows: TGTGCCAGCAGCTATCGACCCGGGACAGGGTTATACGAGCAGTACTTC. It is translated as CASSYRPGTGLYEQYF.

The chain links TRBV9 to TRBJ1-2, with TRBD1 as a possible D gene (5 bases). The CDR3 is made up of 16 amino acids. Trimming removed 2 bases at V and 0 bases at J, with 14 bases between. Germline V lookup: CDR1 SGDLS, CDR2 YYNGEE. The CDR3 DNA reads as TGTGCCAGCAGCGTCACCCCAACAGGAACTAACTATGGCTACACCTTC. Translated: CASSVTPTGTNYGYTF.

In its sample, this clonotype was seen once. The chain carries TRBV3-1 and TRBJ2-3, with 12 bases that match TRBD2. The V segment lost 8 bases and the J segment 6 bases; nucleotides outside the gene matches: 21. This CDR3 region has 19 residues. Germline V lookup: CDR1 LGHDT, CDR2 YNNKEL (reference sequence). The CDR3 reads CASCLGQGLAGGPGDTQYF. The CDR3 region has the DNA TGTGCCAGCTGTTTAGGCCAAGGGCTAGCGGGAGGGCCAGGGGATACGCAGTATTTT.

The chain carries TRBV5-5 and TRBJ2-3, with 15 bases that match TRBD2. Germline CDR1 reads SGHKS; CDR2 reads YYEKEE (reference sequence). The CDR3 covers 15 residues. V shed 4 bases and J 8 bases; nucleotides not matched to a gene: 5. The CDR3 here is CASSRGLAGGVTQYF. CDR3 nucleotides: TGTGCCAGCAGCCGGGGACTAGCGGGAGGTGTTACGCAGTATTTT.

In its sample, this clonotype was seen a few times. This chain connects TRBV9 to TRBJ2-6, with TRBD1 matching over 7 bases. The CDR3 totals 17 residues. V was pared by 1 base and J by 2 bases, with 6 bases of the junction left unmatched. CDR1 is SGDLS and CDR2 is YYNGEE in the germline V gene. The chain's CDR3 is CASSVPDREAGANVLTF. Here the CDR3 DNA reads TGTGCCAGCAGCGTACCAGACAGGGAAGCTGGGGCCAACGTCCTGACTTTC.

This clonotype was counted only a few times. The genes are TRBV11-1 and TRBJ2-7; TRBD2 is a possible D gene (5 bases). From germline, CDR1 is SGHAT and CDR2 FQDESV (reference sequence). CDR3 size: 14 residues. V was clipped by 5 bases and J by 2 bases, with 13 bases between them. As DNA, the CDR3 is TGTGCCAGCAGCCCCGGGAACAAGGCCTACGAGCAGTACTTC. Its protein product is CASSPGNKAYEQYF.

The chain employs TRBV9 and TRBJ2-7; no reliable D call. V shed 4 bases and J shed 0 bases, with 14 bases lying between them. The CDR3 is 15 residues long. From germline, CDR1 is SGDLS and CDR2 YYNGEE. This CDR3 reads CASSPSLLSSYEQYF. CDR3 DNA: TGTGCCAGCAGCCCCTCTCTACTAAGCTCCTACGAGCAGTACTTC.

J is TRBJ2-7 and V is TRBV5-1; no clear D. CDR3 length: 14 amino acids. V was cut by 5 bases and J by 5 bases, with 17 bases left in between. Germline CDR1 SGHRS, CDR2 YFSETQ. The CDR3 spells CASRTDPIVDEQYF. The DNA of the CDR3 is TGCGCCAGCAGAACTGACCCAATTGTGGACGAGCAGTACTTC.

V usage is TRBV7-9 and J usage is TRBJ2-5; TRBD1 matches at 9 bases. V shed 5 bases, J shed 7 bases, and the junction held 8 bases outside the gene matches. CDR3 length: 14 amino acids. Germline CDR1 is SEHNR and CDR2 is FQNEAQ (reference sequence). The CDR3 here is CASSTRGQGPTQYF. CDR3 nucleotides: TGTGCCAGCAGCACAAGGGGACAGGGACCGACCCAGTACTTC. Supplemented by reference TRBV7-9 and TRBJ2-5, the full variable domain reads DTGVSQNPRHKITKRGQNVTFRCDPISEHNRLYWYRQTLGQGPEFLTYFQNEAQLEKSRLLSDRFSAERPKGSFSTLEIQRTEQGDSAMYLCASSTRGQGPTQYFGPGTRLLVL.